This is a list of T cell receptor beta chains from one sample in a study of blood T cell repertoires in COVID-19. The table came from immunoSEQ multiplex PCR; TCRdb's copy has only in-frame clones and leaves some out. Counted here are around 200,000 clones, nearly 90% occurring once; the ten biggest clones make up 12%. Sequenced material: peripheral blood. The receptor set was obtained from a woman younger than 30 who had recovered from COVID-19. CDR3s include the opening cysteine and the closing phenylalanine or tryptophan. The D gene is left open where the match is weak. The size of a clone is reported for some rows only, either as once, few or many, or as a class for expanded clones.

abundance	v_gene	j_gene	len	d_gene	CDR3aa	CDR3nt
.	TRBV7-9	TRBJ1-5	15	.	CASSYDRLSNQPQHF	TGTGCCAGCAGCTACGACAGGTTGAGCAATCAGCCCCAGCATTTT
.	TRBV13	TRBJ2-7	15	TRBD1	CASSPLGDRNYEQYF	TGTGCCAGCAGCCCCCTCGGGGACAGGAACTACGAGCAGTACTTC
.	TRBV11-3	TRBJ2-1	14	TRBD2	CASSLRGGGNEQFF	TGTGCCAGCAGCCTGCGGGGGGGAGGGAATGAGCAGTTCTTC
.	TRBV3-1/TRBV3-2	TRBJ2-7	16	TRBD2	CASSQEWTSGNYEQYF	TGTGCCAGCAGCCAAGAATGGACTAGCGGGAACTACGAGCAGTACTTC
.	TRBV19	TRBJ1-4	13	.	CASSTPVNEKLFF	TGTGCCAGTAGTACGCCAGTTAATGAAAAACTGTTTTTT
.	TRBV27	TRBJ1-2	13	TRBD1	CASSFGQGYGYTF	TGTGCCAGCAGTTTTGGACAGGGATATGGCTACACCTTC
.	TRBV14	TRBJ2-3	15	.	CASSHLRGRADTQYF	TGTGCCAGCAGCCACCTCCGAGGTCGCGCAGATACGCAGTATTTT
.	TRBV30	TRBJ1-3	13	.	CAGDRHSGNTIYF	TGTGCCGGTGACAGGCACTCTGGAAACACCATATATTTT
.	TRBV27	TRBJ1-2	16	.	CASCPGPLQGNRGYTF	TGTGCCAGCTGCCCGGGTCCCCTACAGGGTAATCGCGGCTACACCTTC
.	TRBV19	TRBJ1-4	14	TRBD1	CASSTGGMSEKLFF	TGTGCCAGTAGTACAGGGGGGATGAGTGAAAAACTGTTTTTT
.	TRBV12-3/TRBV12-4	TRBJ2-7	13	.	CASSLYYNYEQYF	TGTGCCAGCAGTTTATACTACAACTACGAGCAGTACTTC
.	TRBV2	TRBJ1-3	15	.	CASRVDSLSGNTIYF	TGTGCCAGCAGGGTGGACAGTCTCTCTGGAAACACCATATATTTT
.	TRBV9	TRBJ2-5	15	.	CASSVAALRGETQYF	TGTGCCAGCAGCGTAGCGGCACTACGGGGAGAGACCCAGTACTTC
.	TRBV27	TRBJ1-6	17	.	CASSPGQIIAYNSPLHF	TGTGCCAGCAGTCCCGGACAGATCATCGCCTATAATTCACCCCTCCACTTT
.	TRBV5-4	TRBJ2-1	15	TRBD2	CASSRLAGESNEQFF	TGTGCCAGCAGCCGACTAGCGGGAGAATCGAATGAGCAGTTCTTC
once	TRBV14	TRBJ1-6	14	.	CASSQGQRNSPLHF	TGTGCCAGCAGCCAAGGACAACGTAATTCACCCCTCCACTTT
.	TRBV9	TRBJ2-7	14	.	CASSVGGGFSEQYF	TGTGCCAGCAGCGTAGGAGGAGGGTTTAGCGAGCAGTACTTC
.	TRBV9	TRBJ2-7	16	TRBD2	CASSARGSGMVYEQYF	TGTGCCAGCAGCGCCCGAGGTAGCGGGATGGTCTACGAGCAGTACTTC
.	TRBV29-1	TRBJ1-1	13	.	CSVGVTLNTEAFF	TGCAGCGTTGGGGTGACTTTGAACACTGAAGCTTTCTTT
once	TRBV10-1	TRBJ2-3	17	TRBD1	CASSAYLRQGNTDTQYF	TGCGCCAGCAGTGCGTACCTTCGACAGGGAAACACAGATACGCAGTATTTT
.	TRBV30	TRBJ1-2	11	.	CAHSGWYGYTF	TGTGCCCATTCAGGGTGGTATGGCTACACCTTC
.	TRBV18	TRBJ1-1	14	.	CASSHRDLDTEAFF	TGTGCCAGCTCACACAGGGATCTTGACACTGAAGCTTTCTTT
.	TRBV28	TRBJ2-7	17	TRBD2	CASTRTSGRALTYEQYF	TGTGCCAGCACCCGGACTAGCGGGAGGGCCCTTACCTACGAGCAGTACTTC
few	TRBV4-1	TRBJ2-7	16	TRBD2	CASSPSPSGSGYEQYF	TGCGCCAGCAGCCCCTCCCCAAGCGGGAGTGGCTACGAGCAGTACTTC
.	TRBV19	TRBJ1-2	14	TRBD1	CASSDRGRGYGYTF	TGTGCCAGTTCCGACAGGGGACGGGGATATGGCTACACCTTC
.	TRBV5-5	TRBJ1-2	14	TRBD1	CASSLRGGEYGYTF	TGTGCCAGCAGCTTGAGAGGGGGCGAGTATGGCTACACCTTC
once	TRBV6-5	TRBJ2-2	13	.	CASTLVDTGELFF	TGTGCCAGCACACTAGTGGACACCGGGGAGCTGTTTTTT
.	TRBV19	TRBJ2-5	16	.	CASSDPPSGPVETQYF	TGTGCCAGTAGTGACCCACCCAGCGGGCCGGTCGAGACCCAGTACTTC
.	TRBV7-9	TRBJ1-2	15	TRBD1	CASSFADRANYGYTF	TGTGCCAGCAGCTTTGCGGACAGGGCTAACTATGGCTACACCTTC
few	TRBV7-2	TRBJ1-3	15	.	CASSLAGNSGNTIYF	TGTGCCAGCAGCTTAGCGGGCAACTCTGGAAACACCATATATTTT
.	TRBV4-1	TRBJ2-1	15	.	CASSQAPQKYNEQFF	TGCGCCAGCAGCCAAGCCCCACAAAAATACAATGAGCAGTTCTTC
.	TRBV14	TRBJ1-1	14	.	CASSVRRQNTEAFF	TGTGCCAGCAGCGTCCGTAGACAGAACACTGAAGCTTTCTTT
.	TRBV10-3	TRBJ1-3	15	TRBD1	CAISERGGSGNTIYF	TGTGCCATCAGTGAGCGAGGGGGCTCGGGAAACACCATATATTTT
.	TRBV15	TRBJ1-5	15	.	CATSSSNRAGQPQHF	TGTGCCACCAGCAGTTCCAACAGGGCAGGTCAGCCCCAGCATTTT
.	TRBV5-6	TRBJ2-1	14	TRBD1	CASSFLAGGNEQFF	TGTGCCAGCAGCTTCCTGGCAGGGGGAAATGAGCAGTTCTTC
.	TRBV24-1	TRBJ2-7	13	.	CATSDGSSYEQYF	TGTGCCACCAGTGATGGCAGCTCCTACGAGCAGTACTTC
.	TRBV5-1	TRBJ1-5	14	.	CASSEMGGVQPQHF	TGCGCCAGCAGCGAGATGGGAGGTGTTCAGCCCCAGCATTTT